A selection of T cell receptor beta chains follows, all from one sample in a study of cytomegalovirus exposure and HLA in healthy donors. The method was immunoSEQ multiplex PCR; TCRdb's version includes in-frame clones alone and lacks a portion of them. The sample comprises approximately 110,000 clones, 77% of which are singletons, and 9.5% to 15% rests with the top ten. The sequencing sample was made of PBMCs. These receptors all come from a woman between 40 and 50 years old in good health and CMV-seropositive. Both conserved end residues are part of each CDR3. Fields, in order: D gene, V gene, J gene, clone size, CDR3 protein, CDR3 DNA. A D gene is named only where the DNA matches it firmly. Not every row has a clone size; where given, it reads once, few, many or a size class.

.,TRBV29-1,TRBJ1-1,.,CSVHPGNTEAFF,TGCAGCGTCCATCCGGGTAACACTGAAGCTTTCTTT
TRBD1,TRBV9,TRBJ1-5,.,CASSPGTGGRNQPQHF,TGTGCCAGCAGCCCCGGAACAGGGGGAAGAAATCAGCCCCAGCATTTT
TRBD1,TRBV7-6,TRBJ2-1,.,CASSSTGSRYNEQFF,TGTGCCAGCAGCTCGACAGGGAGTCGCTACAATGAGCAGTTCTTC
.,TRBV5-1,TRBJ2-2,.,CASSLSVVSSTGELFF,TGCGCCAGCAGCTTGTCCGTTGTCTCGTCCACCGGGGAGCTGTTTTTT
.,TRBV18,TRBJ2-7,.,CASSPSAGRYEQYF,TGTGCCAGCTCCCCCTCGGCGGGACGCTACGAGCAGTACTTC
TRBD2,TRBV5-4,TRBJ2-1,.,CASSLEAGGPYNEQFF,TGTGCCAGCAGCTTGGAGGCGGGAGGGCCCTACAATGAGCAGTTCTTC
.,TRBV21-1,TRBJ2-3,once,CAILEYPNTQYF,TGTGCCATCTTAGAGTATCCCAATACGCAGTATTTT
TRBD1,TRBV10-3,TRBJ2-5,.,CAISEAGTEGTQYF,TGTGCCATCAGTGAGGCTGGGACAGAGGGGACCCAGTACTTC
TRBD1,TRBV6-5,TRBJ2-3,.,CASSHLQGADTQYF,TGTGCCAGCAGTCACCTTCAGGGGGCAGATACGCAGTATTTT
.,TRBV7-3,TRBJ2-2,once,CASSLTGSSNTGELFF,TGTGCCAGCAGCTTGACCGGGAGTTCGAACACCGGGGAGCTGTTTTTT
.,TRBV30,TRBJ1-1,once,CAWSGQGTEAFF,TGTGCCTGGAGTGGCCAGGGGACTGAAGCTTTCTTT
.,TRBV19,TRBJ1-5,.,CASSIPEWGLQPQHF,TGTGCCAGTAGTATCCCCGAGTGGGGGCTTCAGCCCCAGCATTTT
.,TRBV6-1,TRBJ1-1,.,CASSGAGAEAFF,TGTGCCAGCAGTGGGGCAGGGGCTGAAGCTTTCTTT
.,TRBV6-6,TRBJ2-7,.,CASSFGTSYEQYF,TGTGCCAGCAGTTTTGGGACATCCTACGAGCAGTACTTC
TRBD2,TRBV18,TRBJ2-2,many,CASSPIVAGETGELFF,TGTGCCAGCTCACCGATTGTAGCGGGAGAGACCGGGGAGCTGTTTTTT
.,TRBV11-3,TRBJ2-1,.,CASSLDQGFNEQFF,TGTGCCAGCAGCTTAGATCAGGGATTCAATGAGCAGTTCTTC
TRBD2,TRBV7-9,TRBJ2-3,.,CASSFASGATDTQYF,TGTGCCAGCAGCTTCGCGAGCGGGGCCACAGATACGCAGTATTTT
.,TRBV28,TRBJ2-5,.,CASIGSGYQETQYF,TGTGCCAGCATAGGATCAGGGTACCAAGAGACCCAGTACTTC
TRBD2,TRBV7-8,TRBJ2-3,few,CASSPGTSGRAQTDTQYF,TGTGCCAGCAGCCCGGGGACTAGCGGGAGGGCCCAGACAGATACGCAGTATTTT
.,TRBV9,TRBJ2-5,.,CASSVSVQETQYF,TGTGCCAGCAGCGTCTCAGTTCAAGAGACCCAGTACTTC
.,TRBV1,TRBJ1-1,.,CTSSQVEGLRQWGRKTEAFF,TGCACCAGCAGCCAAGTCGAGGGTTTGCGGCAGTGGGGTAGGAAGACTGAAGCTTTCTTT
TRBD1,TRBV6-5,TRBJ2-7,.,CASSPEGTGAYEQYF,TGTGCCAGCAGTCCCGAGGGGACAGGGGCCTACGAGCAGTACTTC
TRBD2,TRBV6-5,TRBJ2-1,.,CASSFLAGAPYNEQFF,TGTGCCAGCAGTTTCCTAGCGGGAGCGCCCTACAATGAGCAGTTCTTC
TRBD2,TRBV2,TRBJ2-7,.,CASGLAGDEQYF,TGTGCCAGCGGGCTAGCGGGAGACGAGCAGTACTTC
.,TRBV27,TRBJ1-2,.,CASRTRGPNYGYTF,TGTGCCAGCAGAACCAGGGGTCCGAACTATGGCTACACCTTC
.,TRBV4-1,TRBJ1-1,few,CASSLTGQSDTEAFF,TGCGCCAGCAGCCTTACAGGACAGTCGGACACTGAAGCTTTCTTT
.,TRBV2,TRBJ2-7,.,CASSERYEQYF,TGTGCCAGCAGTGAGAGGTACGAGCAGTACTTC
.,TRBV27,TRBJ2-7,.,CASSFGRAGYEQYF,TGTGCCAGCAGTTTTGGCAGGGCAGGATACGAGCAGTACTTC
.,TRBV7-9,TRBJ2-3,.,CASSLDSQPDTQYF,TGTGCCAGCAGCTTGGACAGCCAACCAGATACGCAGTATTTT
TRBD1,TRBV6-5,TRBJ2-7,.,CASSYSDRGPYEQYF,TGTGCCAGCAGTTACTCGGACAGGGGGCCCTACGAGCAGTACTTC
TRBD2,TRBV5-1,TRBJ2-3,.,CASSPRLAGGLTEQDTQYF,TGCGCCAGCAGCCCGAGACTAGCGGGAGGCCTTACGGAACAAGATACGCAGTATTTT
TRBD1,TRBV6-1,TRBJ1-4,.,CASSVMTGKVEKLFF,TGTGCCAGCAGTGTAATGACAGGGAAGGTCGAAAAACTGTTTTTT
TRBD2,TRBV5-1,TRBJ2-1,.,CASSLTSGRSSYNEQFF,TGCGCCAGCAGCTTGACTAGCGGGAGATCCTCCTACAATGAGCAGTTCTTC
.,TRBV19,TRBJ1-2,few,CASRQRDWYGYTF,TGTGCCAGCCGACAGCGGGATTGGTATGGCTACACCTTC
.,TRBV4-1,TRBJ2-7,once,CASSEGGEGGQYF,TGCGCCAGCAGCGAAGGGGGAGAAGGCGGGCAGTACTTC
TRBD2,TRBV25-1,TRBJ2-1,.,CASSVGEIAGDVEQFF,TGTGCCAGCAGTGTAGGCGAGATAGCGGGAGATGTTGAGCAGTTCTTC
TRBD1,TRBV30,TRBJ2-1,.,CAWSVRGNEQFF,TGTGCCTGGAGTGTCAGGGGGAATGAGCAGTTCTTC
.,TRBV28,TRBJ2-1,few,CASNTGEVDEQFF,TGTGCCAGCAACACAGGGGAGGTGGATGAGCAGTTCTTC
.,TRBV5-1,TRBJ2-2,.,CASSPFAGMNTGELFF,TGCGCCAGCAGCCCCTTCGCGGGAATGAACACCGGGGAGCTGTTTTTT
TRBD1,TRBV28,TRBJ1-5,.,CASSLIAGGWLGNQPQHF,TGTGCCAGCAGTCTTATCGCAGGGGGCTGGTTGGGCAATCAGCCCCAGCATTTT
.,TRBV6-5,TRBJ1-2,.,CASSYSTGNYGYIF,TGTGCCAGCAGTTACTCTACAGGGAACTATGGCTACATCTTC
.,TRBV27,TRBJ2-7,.,CASTGFGIPTAAGHEQYF,TGTGCCAGCACGGGTTTCGGGATACCAACTGCGGCGGGACACGAGCAGTACTTC
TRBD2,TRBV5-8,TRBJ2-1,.,CASSPLGAAGANEQFF,TGTGCCAGCAGCCCACTCGGGGCAGCGGGAGCCAATGAGCAGTTCTTC
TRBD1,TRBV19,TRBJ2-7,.,CASRTGPYEQYF,TGTGCCAGTAGGACAGGGCCTTACGAGCAGTACTTC
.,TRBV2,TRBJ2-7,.,CASSLYQHTQEYF,TGTGCCAGCAGTCTTTACCAACACACCCAGGAGTACTTC
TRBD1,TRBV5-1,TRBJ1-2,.,CASSLQPGQGANYGYTF,TGCGCCAGCAGCCTCCAACCGGGACAGGGGGCCAACTATGGCTACACCTTC
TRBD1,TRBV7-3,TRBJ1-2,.,CASSSGQGSGYTF,TGTGCCAGCAGCTCGGGACAGGGTTCTGGCTACACCTTC
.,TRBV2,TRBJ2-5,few,CASKEEVETQYF,TGTGCCAGCAAGGAGGAGGTGGAGACCCAGTACTTC
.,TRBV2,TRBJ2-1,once,CASSRDSINEQFF,TGTGCCAGCAGTCGGGACTCGATCAATGAGCAGTTCTTC
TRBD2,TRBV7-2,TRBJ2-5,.,CASSSAGLAGGLAGGTQYF,TGTGCCAGCAGCTCCGCGGGACTAGCGGGAGGACTAGCAGGGGGAACCCAGTACTTC